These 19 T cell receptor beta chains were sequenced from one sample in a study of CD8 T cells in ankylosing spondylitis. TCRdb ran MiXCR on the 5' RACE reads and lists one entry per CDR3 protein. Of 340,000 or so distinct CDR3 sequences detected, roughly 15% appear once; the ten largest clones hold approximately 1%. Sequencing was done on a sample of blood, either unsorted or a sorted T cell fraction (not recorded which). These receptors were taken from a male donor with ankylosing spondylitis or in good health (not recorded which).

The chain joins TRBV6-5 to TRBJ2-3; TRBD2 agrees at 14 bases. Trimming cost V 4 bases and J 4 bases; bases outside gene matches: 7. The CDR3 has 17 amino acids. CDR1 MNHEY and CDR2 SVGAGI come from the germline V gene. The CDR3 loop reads CASSSPGLAGAPDTQYF. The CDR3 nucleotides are TGTGCCAGCAGTTCCCCGGGACTAGCGGGGGCCCCAGATACGCAGTATTTT.

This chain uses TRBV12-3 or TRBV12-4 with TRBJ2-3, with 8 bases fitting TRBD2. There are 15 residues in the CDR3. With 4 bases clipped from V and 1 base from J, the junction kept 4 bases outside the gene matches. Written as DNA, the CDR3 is TGTGCCAGCAGTTCGGGGGGGCCTGGCACAGATACGCAGTATTTT. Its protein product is CASSSGGPGTDTQYF.

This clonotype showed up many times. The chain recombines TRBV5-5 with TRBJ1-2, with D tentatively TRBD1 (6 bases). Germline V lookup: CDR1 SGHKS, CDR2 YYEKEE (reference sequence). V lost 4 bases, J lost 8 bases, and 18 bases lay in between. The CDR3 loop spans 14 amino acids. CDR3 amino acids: CASSLQTQGQGYTF. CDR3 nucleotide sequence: TGTGCCAGCAGCCTACAAACACAGGGACAAGGCTACACCTTC.

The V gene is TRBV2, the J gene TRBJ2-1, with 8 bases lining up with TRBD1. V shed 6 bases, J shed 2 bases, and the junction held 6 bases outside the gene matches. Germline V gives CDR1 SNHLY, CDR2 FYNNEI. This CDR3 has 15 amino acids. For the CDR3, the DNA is TGTGCCAGCAGGGTTGAACAGGGGGCCTACAATGAGCAGTTCTTC. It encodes CASRVEQGAYNEQFF.

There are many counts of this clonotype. The CDR3 is CASSLGPLEQFF. The CDR3 DNA reads as TGCGCCAGCAGCTTGGGACCTCTTGAGCAGTTCTTC. The chain links TRBV5-1 to TRBJ2-1; no clear D gene. The length of the CDR3 is 12 residues. Trimming removed 0 bases from V and 9 bases from J, with 7 bases in between. Germline values: CDR1 SGHRS, CDR2 YFSETQ.

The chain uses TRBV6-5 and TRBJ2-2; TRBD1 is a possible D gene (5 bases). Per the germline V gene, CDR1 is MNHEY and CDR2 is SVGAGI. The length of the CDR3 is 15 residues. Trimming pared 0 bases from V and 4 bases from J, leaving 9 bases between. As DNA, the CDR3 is TGTGCCAGCAGTTACTCCCAGACAGCCACCGGGGAGCTGTTTTTT. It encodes CASSYSQTATGELFF.

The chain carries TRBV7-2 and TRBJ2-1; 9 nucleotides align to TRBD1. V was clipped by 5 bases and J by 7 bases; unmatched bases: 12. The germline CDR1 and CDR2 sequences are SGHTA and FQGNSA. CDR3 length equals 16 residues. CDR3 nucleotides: TGTGCCAGCAGCATCCAACCGGGACAGGGTGGGAATGAGCAGTTCTTC. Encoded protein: CASSIQPGQGGNEQFF.

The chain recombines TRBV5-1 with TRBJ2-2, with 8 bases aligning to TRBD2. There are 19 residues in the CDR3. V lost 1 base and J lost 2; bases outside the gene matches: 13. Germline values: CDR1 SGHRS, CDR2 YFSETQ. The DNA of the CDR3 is TGCGCCAGCAGCTTGACTATCGGCGGGGGGAAGATTAACACCGGGGAGCTGTTTTTT. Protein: CASSLTIGGGKINTGELFF.

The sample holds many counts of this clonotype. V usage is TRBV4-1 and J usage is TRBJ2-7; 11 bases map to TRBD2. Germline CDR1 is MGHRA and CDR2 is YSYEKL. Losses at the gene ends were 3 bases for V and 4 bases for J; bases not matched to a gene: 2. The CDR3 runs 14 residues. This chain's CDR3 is CASSQGTSGYEQYF. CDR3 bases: TGCGCCAGCAGCCAGGGGACTAGCGGATACGAGCAGTACTTC.

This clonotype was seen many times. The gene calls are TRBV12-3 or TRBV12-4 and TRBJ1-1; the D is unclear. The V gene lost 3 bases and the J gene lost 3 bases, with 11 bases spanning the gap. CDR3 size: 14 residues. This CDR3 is CASSFSSGYTEAFF. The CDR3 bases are TGTGCCAGCAGTTTCAGCTCGGGGTACACTGAAGCTTTCTTT.

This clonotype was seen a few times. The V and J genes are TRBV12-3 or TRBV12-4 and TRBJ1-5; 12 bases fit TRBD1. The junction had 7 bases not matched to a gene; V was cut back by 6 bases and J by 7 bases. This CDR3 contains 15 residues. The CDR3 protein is CASREGQGALQPQHF. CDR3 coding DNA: TGTGCCAGCAGGGAGGGACAGGGGGCCCTCCAGCCCCAGCATTTT.

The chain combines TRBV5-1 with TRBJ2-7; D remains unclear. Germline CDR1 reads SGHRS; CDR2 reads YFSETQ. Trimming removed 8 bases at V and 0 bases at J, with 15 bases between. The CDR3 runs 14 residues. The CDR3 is CASQIDPNSYEQYF. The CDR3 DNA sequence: TGCGCCAGTCAAATTGACCCTAACTCCTACGAGCAGTACTTC.

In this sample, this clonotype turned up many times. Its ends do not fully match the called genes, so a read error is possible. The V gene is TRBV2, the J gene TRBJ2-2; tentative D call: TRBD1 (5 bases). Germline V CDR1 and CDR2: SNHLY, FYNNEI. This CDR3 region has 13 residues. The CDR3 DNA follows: TGTGCCAGCATTGAAGGGGCAGGAGGGGAGCTGTTTTTT. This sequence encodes CASIEGAGGELFF.

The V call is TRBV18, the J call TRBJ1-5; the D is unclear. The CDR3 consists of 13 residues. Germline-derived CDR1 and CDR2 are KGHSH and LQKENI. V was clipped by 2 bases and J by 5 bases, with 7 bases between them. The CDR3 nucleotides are TGTGCCAGCTCACCAGACCCAGATCAGCCCCAGCATTTT. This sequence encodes CASSPDPDQPQHF.

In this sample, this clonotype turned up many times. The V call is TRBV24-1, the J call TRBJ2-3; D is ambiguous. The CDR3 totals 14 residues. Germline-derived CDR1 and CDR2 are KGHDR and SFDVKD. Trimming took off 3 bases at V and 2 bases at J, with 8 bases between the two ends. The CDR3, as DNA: TGTGCCACCAGTGATCCAAGGTCCACAGATACGCAGTATTTT. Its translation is CATSDPRSTDTQYF.

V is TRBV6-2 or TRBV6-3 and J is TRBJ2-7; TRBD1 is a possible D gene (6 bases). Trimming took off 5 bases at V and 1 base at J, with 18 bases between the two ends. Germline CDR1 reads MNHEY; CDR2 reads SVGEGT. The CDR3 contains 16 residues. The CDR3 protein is CASSKTWRQGSYEQYF. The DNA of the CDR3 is TGTGCCAGCAGTAAGACCTGGAGGCAGGGGTCCTACGAGCAGTACTTC.

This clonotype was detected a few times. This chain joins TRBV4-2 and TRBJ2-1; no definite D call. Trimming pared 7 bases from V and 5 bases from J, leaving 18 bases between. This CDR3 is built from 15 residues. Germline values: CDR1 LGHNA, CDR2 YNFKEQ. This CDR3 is CASTPGTARDNEQFF. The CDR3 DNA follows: TGTGCCAGCACCCCCGGTACAGCGCGTGACAATGAGCAGTTCTTC.

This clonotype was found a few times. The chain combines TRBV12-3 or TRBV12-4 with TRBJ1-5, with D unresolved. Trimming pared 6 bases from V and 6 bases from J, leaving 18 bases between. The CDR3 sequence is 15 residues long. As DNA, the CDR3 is TGTGCCAGCAGCCTCCGGCAGGCCGTCCCTCAGCCCCAGCATTTT. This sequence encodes CASSLRQAVPQPQHF.

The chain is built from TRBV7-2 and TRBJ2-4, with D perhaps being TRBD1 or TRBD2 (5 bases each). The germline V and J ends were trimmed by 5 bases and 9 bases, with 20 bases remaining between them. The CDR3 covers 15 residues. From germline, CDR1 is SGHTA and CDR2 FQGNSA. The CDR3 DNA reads TGTGCCAGCAGCATATCCGGGACCAGCGGTGGCATTCAGTACTTC. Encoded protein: CASSISGTSGGIQYF.